This is a list of T cell receptor beta chains from one sample in a study of blood T cell repertoires in COVID-19. Profiled with immunoSEQ multiplex PCR; TCRdb holds only in-frame clones, not every one. This table has around 250,000 clones, approximately 85% appearing once. Sequencing was performed on peripheral blood. The receptors originated from a man aged 50 or older with active or convalescent COVID-19. Each CDR3 is given with its conserved first and last residue. The D gene is left open where the match is weak. Clone size is not always given. Where it is, it says once, few, many or a class for expanded clones.

V	D	J	size	DNA	CDR3
TRBV12-5	NA	TRBJ1-6	NA	TGTGCTAGTGGTTTGGTCACATCAGGAAATTCACCCCTCCACTTT	CASGLVTSGNSPLHF
TRBV7-8	NA	TRBJ2-1	NA	TGTGCCAGCAGCTTAGTTGGGGCTAACAATGAGCAGTTCTTC	CASSLVGANNEQFF
TRBV3-1/TRBV3-2	NA	TRBJ2-1	NA	TGTGCCAGCAGTCCTTCGTCCTACAATGAGCAGTTCTTC	CASSPSSYNEQFF
TRBV18	NA	TRBJ1-2	NA	TGTGCCAGCTCACCACGAAGGGAGGGCTCGGATGGCTACACCTTC	CASSPRREGSDGYTF
TRBV3-1/TRBV3-2	NA	TRBJ1-1	NA	TGTGCCAGCAGCCAAGAGGGGGCCAACACTGAAGCTTTCTTT	CASSQEGANTEAFF
TRBV3-1/TRBV3-2	NA	TRBJ1-5	few	TGTGCCAGCGGTACAGGGTCGGGCAATCAGCCCCAGCATTTT	CASGTGSGNQPQHF
TRBV5-1	TRBD1	TRBJ1-4	NA	TGCGCCAGCAGCTTGGGGCAGGGGGCCATCGGAACAACTAATGAAAAACTGTTTTTT	CASSLGQGAIGTTNEKLFF
TRBV6-5	NA	TRBJ2-7	NA	TGTGCCAGCAGTACCGGGAACTCCTACGAGCAGTACTTC	CASSTGNSYEQYF
TRBV28	NA	TRBJ1-1	NA	TGTGCCAGCAGTTTATTATCACTCGCAGGGCTGACTGAAGCTTTCTTT	CASSLLSLAGLTEAFF
TRBV7-2	TRBD2	TRBJ2-5	NA	TGTGCCAGCAGCCTAAGCGGGAGCGCAGAGACCCAGTACTTC	CASSLSGSAETQYF
TRBV9	TRBD1	TRBJ2-7	NA	TGTGCCAGCAGCGCGGGACAGGGAGCCAACGAGCAGTACTTC	CASSAGQGANEQYF
TRBV5-5	NA	TRBJ1-6	once	TGTGCCAGCAGCTTGGGACCAGGGCCGGAAATCCCCCTCCACTTT	CASSLGPGPEIPLHF
TRBV7-2	TRBD2	TRBJ2-1	NA	TGTGCCAGCAGCTTAGTTGGAGCGGGAGTGAAGTTCTTC	CASSLVGAGVKFF
TRBV30	NA	TRBJ2-7	NA	TGTGCCTGGAGTGTAAAAGAGTGGCAGTACTTC	CAWSVKEWQYF
TRBV5-6	NA	TRBJ1-2	NA	TGTGCCAGCAGCTTATATCAGGATAACTATGGCTACACCTTC	CASSLYQDNYGYTF
TRBV15	NA	TRBJ1-5	NA	TGTGCCACCAGCAGAGATCCGGGTAGCAATCAGCCCCAGCATTTT	CATSRDPGSNQPQHF
TRBV11-2	NA	TRBJ2-7	once	TGTGCCAGCAGCCATGACAGTACCTACGAGCAGTACTTC	CASSHDSTYEQYF
TRBV12-5	NA	TRBJ1-4	NA	TGTGCTAGTGGTGCAGGGGAAGCAACTAATGAAAAACTGTTTTTT	CASGAGEATNEKLFF